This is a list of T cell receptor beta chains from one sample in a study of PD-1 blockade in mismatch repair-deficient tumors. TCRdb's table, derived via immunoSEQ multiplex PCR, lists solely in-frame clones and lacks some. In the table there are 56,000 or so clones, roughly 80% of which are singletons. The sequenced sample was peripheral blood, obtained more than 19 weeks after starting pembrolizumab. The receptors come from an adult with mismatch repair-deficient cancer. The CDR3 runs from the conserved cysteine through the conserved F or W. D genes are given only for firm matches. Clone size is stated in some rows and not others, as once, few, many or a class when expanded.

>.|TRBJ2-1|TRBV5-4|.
TGTGCCAGCAGCTTAGGAAACTCCTACAATGAGCAGTTCTTC
CASSLGNSYNEQFF
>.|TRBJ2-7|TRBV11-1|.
TGTGCCAGCAGCTTAGTGGCAGAAGCCTACGAGCAGTACTTC
CASSLVAEAYEQYF
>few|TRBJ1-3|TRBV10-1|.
TGCGCCAGCAGAGGAGACAGCTCTGGAAACACCATATATTTT
CASRGDSSGNTIYF
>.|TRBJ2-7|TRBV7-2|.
TGTGCCAGCAGCTTATCTTCCGAAGGGACTGGAAGCTCCTACGAGCAGTACTTC
CASSLSSEGTGSSYEQYF
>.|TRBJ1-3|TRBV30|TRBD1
TGTGCCTGGAGTGCGACAAGGGGGCGATCCGGAAACACCATATATTTT
CAWSATRGRSGNTIYF
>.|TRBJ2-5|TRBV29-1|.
TGCAGCGTTCGATTGGGAGAGACCCAGTACTTC
CSVRLGETQYF
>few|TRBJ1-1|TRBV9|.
TGTGCCAGCAGCGTAAGTGGGGACACTGAAGCTTTCTTT
CASSVSGDTEAFF
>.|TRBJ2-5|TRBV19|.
TGTGCCAGTAGTATCGGAACAGGGTTGGGAGAGACCCAGTACTTC
CASSIGTGLGETQYF
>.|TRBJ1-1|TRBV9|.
TGTGCCAGCAGCGTAGCGTCAGACACTGAAGCTTTCTTT
CASSVASDTEAFF
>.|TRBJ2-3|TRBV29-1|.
TGCAGCGTCGCGGGGTTTAGCACAGATACGCAGTATTTT
CSVAGFSTDTQYF
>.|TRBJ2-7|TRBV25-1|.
TGTGCCAGCAGTGGAGGGGGATACGAGCAGTACTTC
CASSGGGYEQYF